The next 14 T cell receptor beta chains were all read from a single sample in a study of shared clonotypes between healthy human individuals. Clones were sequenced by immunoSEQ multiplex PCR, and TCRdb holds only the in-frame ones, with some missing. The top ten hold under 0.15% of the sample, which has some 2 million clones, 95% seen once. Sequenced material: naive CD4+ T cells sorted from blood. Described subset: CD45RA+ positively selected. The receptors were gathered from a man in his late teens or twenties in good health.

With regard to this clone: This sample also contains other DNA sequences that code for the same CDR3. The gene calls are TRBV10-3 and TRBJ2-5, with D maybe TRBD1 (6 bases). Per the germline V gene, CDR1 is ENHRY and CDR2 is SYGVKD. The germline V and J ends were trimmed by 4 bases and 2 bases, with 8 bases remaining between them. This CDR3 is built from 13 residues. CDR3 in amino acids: CAISGGQQETQYF. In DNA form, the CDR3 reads TGTGCCATCAGTGGTGGACAGCAAGAGACCCAGTACTTC.

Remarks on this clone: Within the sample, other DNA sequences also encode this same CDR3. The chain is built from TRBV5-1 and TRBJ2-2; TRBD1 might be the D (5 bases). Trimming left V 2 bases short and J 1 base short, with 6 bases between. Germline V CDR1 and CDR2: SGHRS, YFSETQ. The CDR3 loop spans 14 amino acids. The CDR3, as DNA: TGCGCCAGCAGCTTAGGACAGAACACCGGGGAGCTGTTTTTT. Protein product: CASSLGQNTGELFF.

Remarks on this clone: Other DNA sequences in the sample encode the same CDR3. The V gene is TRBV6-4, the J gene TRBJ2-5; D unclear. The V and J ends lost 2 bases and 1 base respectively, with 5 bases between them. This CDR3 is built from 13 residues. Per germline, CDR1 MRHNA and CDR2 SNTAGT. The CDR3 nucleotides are TGTGCCAGCAGTGACGGCCCCCAAGAGACCCAGTACTTC. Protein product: CASSDGPQETQYF.

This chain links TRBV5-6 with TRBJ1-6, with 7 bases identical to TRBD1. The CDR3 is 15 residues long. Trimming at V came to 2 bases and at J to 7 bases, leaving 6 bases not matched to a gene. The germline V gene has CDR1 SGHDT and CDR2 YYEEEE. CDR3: CASSFGQVLNSPLHF. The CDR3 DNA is TGTGCCAGCAGCTTTGGACAGGTGCTGAATTCACCCCTCCACTTT.

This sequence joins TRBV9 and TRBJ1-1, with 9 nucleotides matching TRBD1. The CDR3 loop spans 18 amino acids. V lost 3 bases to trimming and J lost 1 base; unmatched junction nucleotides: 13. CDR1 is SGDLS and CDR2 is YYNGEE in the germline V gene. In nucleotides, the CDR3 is TGTGCCAGCAGCGACCCCGGGACAGGGCGCGGTAAGAACACTGAAGCTTTCTTT. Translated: CASSDPGTGRGKNTEAFF.

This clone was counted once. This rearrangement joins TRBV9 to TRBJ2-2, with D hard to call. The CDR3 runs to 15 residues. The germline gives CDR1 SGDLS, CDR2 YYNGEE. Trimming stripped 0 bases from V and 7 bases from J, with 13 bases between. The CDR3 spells CASSVDRVTNGELFF. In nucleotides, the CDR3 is TGTGCCAGCAGCGTAGATAGGGTGACAAACGGGGAGCTGTTTTTT.

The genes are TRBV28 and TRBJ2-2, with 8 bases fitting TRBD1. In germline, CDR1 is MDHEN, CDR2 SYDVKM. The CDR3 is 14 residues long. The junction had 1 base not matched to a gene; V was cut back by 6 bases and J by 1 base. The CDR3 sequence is CASSRGQNTGELFF. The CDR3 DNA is TGTGCCAGCAGCAGGGGGCAGAACACCGGGGAGCTGTTTTTT.

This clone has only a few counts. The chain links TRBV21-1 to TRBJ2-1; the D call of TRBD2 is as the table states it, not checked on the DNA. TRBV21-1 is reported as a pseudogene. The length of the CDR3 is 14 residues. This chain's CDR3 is CASTRTRSYNEQFF. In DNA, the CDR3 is TGTGCCAGCACCAGGACTAGGTCCTACAATGAGCAGTTCTTC.

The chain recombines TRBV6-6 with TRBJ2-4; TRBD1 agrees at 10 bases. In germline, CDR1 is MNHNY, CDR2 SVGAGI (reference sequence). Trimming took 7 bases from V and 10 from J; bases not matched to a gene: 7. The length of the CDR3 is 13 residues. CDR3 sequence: CASTGTGAIIQYF. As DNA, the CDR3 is TGTGCCAGCACCGGGACAGGGGCGATTATTCAGTACTTC.

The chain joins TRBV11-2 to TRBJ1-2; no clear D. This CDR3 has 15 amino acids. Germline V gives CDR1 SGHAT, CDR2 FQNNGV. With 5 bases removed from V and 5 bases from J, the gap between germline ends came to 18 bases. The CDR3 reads CASSPPSGVGYGYTF. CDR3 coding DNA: TGTGCCAGCAGCCCGCCAAGCGGGGTTGGGTATGGCTACACCTTC.

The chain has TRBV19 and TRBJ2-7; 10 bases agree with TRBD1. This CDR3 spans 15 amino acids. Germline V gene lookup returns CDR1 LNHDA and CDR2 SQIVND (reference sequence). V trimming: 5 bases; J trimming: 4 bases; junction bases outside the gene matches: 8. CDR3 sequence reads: CASSPRDRGVYEQYF. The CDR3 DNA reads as TGTGCCAGTAGTCCCCGGGACAGGGGTGTGTACGAGCAGTACTTC.

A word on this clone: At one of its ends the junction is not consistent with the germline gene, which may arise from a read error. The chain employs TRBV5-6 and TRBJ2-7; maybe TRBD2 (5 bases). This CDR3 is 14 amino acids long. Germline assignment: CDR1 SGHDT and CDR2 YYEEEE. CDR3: CASSLEGLSYEQYF. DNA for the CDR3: TGTGCCAGCAGTTTGGAAGGACTGTCCTACGAGCAGTACTTC.

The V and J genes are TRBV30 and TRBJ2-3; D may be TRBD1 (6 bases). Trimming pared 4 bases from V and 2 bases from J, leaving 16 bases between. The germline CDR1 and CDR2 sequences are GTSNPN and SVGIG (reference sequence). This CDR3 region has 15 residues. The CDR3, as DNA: TGTGCCTGGAATAGAGGGCAGGGGCCCACAGATACGCAGTATTTT. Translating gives CAWNRGQGPTDTQYF. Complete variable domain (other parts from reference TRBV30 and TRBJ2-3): SQTIHQWPATLVQPVGSPLSLECTVEGTSNPNLYWYRQAAGRGLQLLFYSVGIGQISSEVPQNLSASRPQDRQFILSSKKLLLSDSGFYLCAWNRGQGPTDTQYFGPGTRLTVL.

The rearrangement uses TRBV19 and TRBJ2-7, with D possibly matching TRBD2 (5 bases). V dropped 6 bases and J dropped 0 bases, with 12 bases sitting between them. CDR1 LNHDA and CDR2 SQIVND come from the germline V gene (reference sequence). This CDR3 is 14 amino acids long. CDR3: CASRKREGSYEQYF. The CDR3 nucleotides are TGTGCCAGTAGGAAACGAGAGGGCTCCTACGAGCAGTACTTC.